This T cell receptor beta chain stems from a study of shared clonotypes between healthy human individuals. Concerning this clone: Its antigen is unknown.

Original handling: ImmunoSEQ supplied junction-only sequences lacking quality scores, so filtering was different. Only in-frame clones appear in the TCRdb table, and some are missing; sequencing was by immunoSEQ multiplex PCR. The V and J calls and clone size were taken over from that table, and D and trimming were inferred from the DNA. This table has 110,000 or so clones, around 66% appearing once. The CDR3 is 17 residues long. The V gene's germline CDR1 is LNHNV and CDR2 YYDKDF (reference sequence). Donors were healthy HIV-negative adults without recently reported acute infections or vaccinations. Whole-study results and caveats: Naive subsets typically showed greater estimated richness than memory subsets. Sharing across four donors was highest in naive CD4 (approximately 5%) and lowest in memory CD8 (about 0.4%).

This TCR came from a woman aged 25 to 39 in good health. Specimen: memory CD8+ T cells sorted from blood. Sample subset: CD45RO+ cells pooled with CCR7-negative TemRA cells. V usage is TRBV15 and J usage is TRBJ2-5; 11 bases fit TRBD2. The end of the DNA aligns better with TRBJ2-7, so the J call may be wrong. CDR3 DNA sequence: TGTGCCACCAGCAGAGAATATCTAGCGGGGGGCTCCTACGAGCAGTACTTC. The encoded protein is CATSREYLAGGSYEQYF.